This T cell receptor beta chain was retrieved from a study of human T cells and chemical hapten exposure. Study summary: Patch tests applied 0.01% DPC to the upper back and were scored after 6 days. Alopecia areata, totalis or universalis affected patients who were mostly female. Notes on the study in general: Versus controls, expanded TCRs had significantly more large CDR3 similarity clusters.

This CDR3 has 11 amino acids. Trimming stripped 4 bases from V and 6 bases from J, with 7 bases between. Germline CDR1 is MNHNY and CDR2 is SVGAGI (reference sequence). One entry per CDR3 protein, called by TCRdb with MiXCR from the RACE reads. The sample lists approximately 100,000 distinct CDR3 sequences; around 9.5% were seen once. Turning to this clonotype: What it recognizes is unknown.

Time point: pre-sensitization, week 0. Treatment reported: therapeutic diphenylcyclopropenone sensitization with weekly scalp DPC. Ahead of applying each patch test, blood was sampled. The receptor comes from a woman between 40 and 50 years old with alopecia areata. Some clones in this sample may be carry-over from other donors' samples. The chain combines TRBV6-6 with TRBJ2-7, with D unresolved. The specimen was whole blood, collected in connection with sensitization to the hapten diphenylcyclopropenone (DPC). The DNA of the CDR3 is TGTGCCAGCAGTTTGTCAGTCGAGCAGTACTTC. This gives the protein CASSLSVEQYF.